This entry describes one T cell receptor beta chain. Its antigen is not identified. This entry belongs to a study of CD8 T cells in ankylosing spondylitis. Between the trimmed V and J ends, which lost 6 bases and 4 bases, there was a span of 13 bases. CDR1 is DFQATT and CDR2 is SNEGSKA in the germline V gene (reference sequence). The CDR3 extends over 12 amino acids. A single record per CDR3 protein comes from TCRdb applying MiXCR to the 5' RACE reads. Among 250,000 or so distinct CDR3 sequences listed, approximately 24% were seen once. The study, taken as a whole, reports: Made up of about eight highly homologous variants, a TCR beta motif appeared characteristic of ankylosing spondylitis blood.

Sequences were obtained from blood, either unsorted or a sorted T cell fraction (not recorded which). This sequence joins TRBV20-1 and TRBJ2-7; no reliable D call. This TCR was recovered from a male donor with ankylosing spondylitis or in good health (not recorded which). The CDR3 sequence is CSATDPSYEQYF. In nucleotides, the CDR3 is TGCAGTGCAACCGACCCCTCGTACGAGCAGTACTTC.